This entry describes one T cell receptor (beta chain). Treatment meaning: randomized to nivolumab then ipilimumab (arm A) or the reverse (arm B). Patients had received no earlier DNA-damaging chemotherapy. Sorted cells were live CD3+CD8+, lacking CD19 and CD56, from PBMCs. This record belongs to a study of sequential checkpoint blockade in melanoma. Study background: Maintenance nivolumab came after either treatment sequence.

In germline, CDR1 is SGHDN, CDR2 FVKESK. Unmatched junction bases numbered 9, after V lost 4 bases and J lost 4 bases. This CDR3 is built from 16 residues. Generated by immunoSEQ multiplex PCR, the TCRdb table keeps only in-frame clones and is missing some. This sample has some 19,000 clones; approximately 82% occur once, and the top ten carry 35% to 40%. This receptor was taken from a human donor with melanoma. This material consisted of CD8+ T cells sorted from blood (inferred from file names), taken from a patient given nivolumab and ipilimumab in sequence. The V call is TRBV14, the J call TRBJ2-1, with 8 nucleotides matching TRBD2. CDR3 coding DNA: TGTGCCAGCAGCCCTTCAGCGGGAGCGGTATACAATGAGCAGTTCTTC. Amino acids: CASSPSAGAVYNEQFF.